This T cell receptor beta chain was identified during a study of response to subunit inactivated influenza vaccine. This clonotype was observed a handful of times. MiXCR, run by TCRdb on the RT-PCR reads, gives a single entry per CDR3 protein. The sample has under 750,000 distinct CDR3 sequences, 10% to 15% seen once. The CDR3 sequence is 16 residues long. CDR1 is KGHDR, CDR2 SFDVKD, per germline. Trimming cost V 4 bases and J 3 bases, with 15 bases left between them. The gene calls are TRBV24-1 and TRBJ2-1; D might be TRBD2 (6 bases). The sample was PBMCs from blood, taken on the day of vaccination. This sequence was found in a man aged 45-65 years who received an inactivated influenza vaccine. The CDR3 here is CATSDAKAGSYNEQFF. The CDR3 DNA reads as TGTGCCACCAGTGACGCTAAAGCGGGCAGCTACAATGAGCAGTTCTTC.